This TCR beta chain was identified in a study of blood T cell repertoires in COVID-19. Study information: Spain, Italy and the United States supplied samples that represented acute and convalescent COVID-19. From T cells, B-cell-depleted T cells, or PBMCs came the material, which was cDNA or gDNA.

In the original workflow: Amplification of reference gene primers provided the estimated nucleated cell counts. Profiled with immunoSEQ multiplex PCR; TCRdb holds only in-frame clones, not every one. V and J calls and clone size are given by that table; D and trimming were obtained from the DNA. The sample has 210,000 or so clones; around 90% are singletons. Unmatched junction bases numbered 9, after V lost 6 bases and J lost 8 bases. The germline V gene has CDR1 KGHSH and CDR2 LQKENI. CDR3 length: 15 residues. This clone showed up just a few times. The sequencing sample was made of peripheral blood. This receptor was taken from a young man with acute or convalescent COVID-19. The chain combines TRBV18 with TRBJ2-4; TRBD2 matches 11 bases. The CDR3 reads CASSPIGTSGDIQYF. The CDR3 nucleotides are TGTGCCAGCTCCCCAATTGGGACTAGCGGAGACATTCAGTACTTC.